These T cell receptor beta chains were read from a single sample in a study of T cells in Graves' hyperthyroidism and ophthalmopathy. From the multiplex PCR reads, TCRdb called clonotypes with MiXCR, one entry per CDR3 protein. The sample records about 290,000 distinct CDR3 sequences, 13% to 15% being singletons. Material: blood. The receptors were gathered from a woman between 45 and 65 years old with Graves' hyperthyroidism that later progressed to Graves' ophthalmopathy. CDR3s include the opening cysteine and the closing phenylalanine or tryptophan. Fields, in order: V gene, J gene, D gene, CDR3 protein. D genes are given only for firm matches.

TRBV20-1	TRBJ1-5	.	CSAIQVNSNQPQHF
TRBV10-1	TRBJ1-1	TRBD1	CASSYGTDDTEAFF
TRBV9	TRBJ2-1	.	CASSVDLFNEQFF
TRBV20-1	TRBJ2-7	TRBD2	CSARHNGAGAYEQYF
TRBV30	TRBJ1-3	.	CAWSVTGFLGNTIYF
TRBV5-6	TRBJ1-5	.	CASTSGGQPQHF
TRBV12-3/TRBV12-4	TRBJ2-1	TRBD2	CASSFSLSVGLAINEQFF
TRBV28	TRBJ2-2	TRBD2	CASSLAGGTGELFF
TRBV12-3/TRBV12-4	TRBJ2-5	TRBD1	CASSGTAQETQYF
TRBV30	TRBJ2-4	TRBD2	CAWSAGGLKNIQYF
TRBV5-1	TRBJ2-3	.	CASSLARADTQYF
TRBV7-6	TRBJ2-5	.	CASSLWRETQYF
TRBV29-1	TRBJ1-2	.	CSVVVGAGGYTF
TRBV6-1	TRBJ2-2	.	CASSLSRAHTGELFF
TRBV5-5	TRBJ1-2	.	CASSLGPAGVVGYTF
TRBV6-1	TRBJ2-7	TRBD1	CASSTGQGGYEQYF
TRBV20-1	TRBJ2-5	TRBD2	CSARVKWPSGAQETQYF
TRBV3-1	TRBJ1-1	.	CASFSAFF
TRBV20-1	TRBJ1-2	TRBD1	CSAKQPGTGAYGYTF
TRBV6-1	TRBJ2-7	.	CASRALDLYEQYF
TRBV24-1	TRBJ1-5	.	CATSDSLINQPQHF
TRBV7-9	TRBJ2-1	.	CASSLMGGYNEQFF
TRBV24-1	TRBJ2-1	TRBD2	CATSDPGGGENEQFF
TRBV6-8	TRBJ2-4	.	CASIRGKNIQYF
TRBV10-3	TRBJ1-1	TRBD1	CAISGGQGRNTEAFF
TRBV6-6	TRBJ2-1	TRBD2	CASSYGGLAGGFYNEQFF
TRBV5-8	TRBJ2-3	TRBD1	CASSLGWDRATDTQYF
TRBV7-9	TRBJ1-4	.	CASSLGAWARTTNEKLFF
TRBV20-1	TRBJ2-1	.	CSARETRPPPNEQFF